The rows below give T cell receptor beta chains drawn from one sample of a study of blood T cell repertoires in COVID-19. Repertoires were generated with immunoSEQ multiplex PCR, while TCRdb's copy carries only in-frame clones and drops some. This sample has hundreds of thousands of clones; 70% to 90% occur once, and the top ten carry roughly 8.3%. Sequenced sample: peripheral blood. These receptor sequences come from a woman between 50 and 59 years old with COVID-19, enrolled during active disease. CDR3s leave out the opening cysteine and the closing phenylalanine or tryptophan. The order of the fields is J gene, clone size, CDR3 length, V gene, CDR3 protein. The size field is filled for only some rows; it gives once, few, many or a size class.

TRBJ2-7 | - | 13 | TRBV15 | ATSRDRDRAYEQY
TRBJ1-2 | - | 12 | TRBV9 | ASSVGQGAYGYT
TRBJ2-1 | - | 12 | TRBV6-5 | ASSRPGQGNEQF
TRBJ1-1 | - | 11 | TRBV24-1 | ATSEDSNTEAF
TRBJ2-7 | - | 10 | TRBV2 | ATEGTAYEQY
TRBJ1-3 | - | 13 | TRBV19 | ASSHYRDSGNTIY
TRBJ2-7 | few | 12 | TRBV6-6 | ASSYGGGAVEQY
TRBJ2-7 | - | 11 | TRBV24-1 | ATSDPVDSMQY
TRBJ1-4 | - | 11 | TRBV19 | ASSVQRAEKLF
TRBJ2-3 | - | 14 | TRBV11-1 | ASSPDRGAQSDTQY
TRBJ2-1 | - | 11 | TRBV12-3/TRBV12-4 | ASSLKGANEQF
TRBJ2-4 | - | 10 | TRBV11-2 | ASSSLEGYLT
TRBJ1-1 | few | 10 | TRBV4-2 | ASSQGWGQAF
TRBJ2-2 | - | 14 | TRBV2 | ASSAESGGAVGELF
TRBJ1-1 | - | 13 | TRBV7-2 | ASSSGGGAGTEAF
TRBJ2-7 | - | 13 | TRBV5-5 | ASSLARGGAYEQY
TRBJ1-2 | - | 14 | TRBV9 | ASSGLVSDRLGGYT
TRBJ1-2 | once | 12 | TRBV5-6 | ASSSLQGPRGYT
TRBJ1-4 | - | 15 | TRBV30 | AWSVPLSGETNEKLF
TRBJ2-5 | few | 14 | TRBV27 | ASRLRGTLYQETQY
TRBJ2-3 | - | 13 | TRBV9 | ASSPQRGRADTQY
TRBJ2-3 | - | 11 | TRBV5-6 | ASSLQGTDTQY
TRBJ1-2 | - | 12 | TRBV10-2 | ASSESTEDYGYT
TRBJ2-2 | once | 14 | TRBV6-6 | ASSPGTSGGAGELF
TRBJ1-1 | - | 13 | TRBV10-3 | AISAAGGMNTEAF
TRBJ2-3 | - | 13 | TRBV5-1 | ASSLAGGVTDTQY
TRBJ2-1 | - | 15 | TRBV5-1 | ASSRPSGGLRDNEQF
TRBJ2-2 | - | 12 | TRBV3-1/TRBV3-2 | ASSQGKGHGELF
TRBJ1-1 | - | 13 | TRBV2 | ASRGQGYLITEAF
TRBJ1-1 | - | 17 | TRBV6-2/TRBV6-3 | ASSYSIGRVVQTNTEAF
TRBJ2-7 | - | 13 | TRBV5-1 | ASSLEATVSHEQY
TRBJ2-3 | - | 14 | TRBV5-6 | ASSLVGAGGTDTQY
TRBJ1-1 | - | 10 | TRBV2 | ASRSPGEEAF
TRBJ1-1 | - | 15 | TRBV30 | AWRLDGWRERNTEAF
TRBJ1-2 | - | 10 | TRBV7-9 | ASSLQGGGYT
TRBJ2-1 | - | 13 | TRBV30 | AWSHMGATKNEQF
TRBJ1-1 | - | 11 | TRBV30 | AWRLTGGRGAF
TRBJ1-3 | - | 12 | TRBV11-2 | ASRRQASGNTIY
TRBJ1-4 | - | 15 | TRBV14 | ASSHHGQGPTNEKLF
TRBJ1-3 | - | 13 | TRBV13 | ASSSGSFSGNTIY
TRBJ1-2 | - | 10 | TRBV20-1 | SASSGEYGYT
TRBJ2-5 | - | 11 | TRBV28 | ASRGQPGETQY
TRBJ1-3 | - | 12 | TRBV18 | ASGQGASGNTIY
TRBJ2-7 | - | 13 | TRBV6-5 | ASSGTGGGVYEQY
TRBJ1-6 | - | 13 | TRBV6-5 | ASSYSKLFRSPLH
TRBJ1-5 | - | 12 | TRBV30 | AWSRALLAQPQH
TRBJ2-3 | - | 9 | TRBV29-1 | SVGTSHTQY
TRBJ2-5 | - | 13 | TRBV19 | ASRRRDSSIETQY
TRBJ1-4 | - | 11 | TRBV12-3/TRBV12-4 | ASTAESGEKLF
TRBJ1-4 | once | 12 | TRBV27 | ASSLGRGNEKLF
TRBJ2-2 | - | 13 | TRBV30 | AWDGSTTYTGELF
TRBJ1-2 | - | 15 | TRBV19 | ASSIRVLRTGRYGYT